Presented here are 20 T cell receptor beta chains from one specimen sequenced in a study of blood T cell repertoires in COVID-19. Produced via immunoSEQ multiplex PCR; TCRdb's table is partial and in-frame only. This sample yields about 320,000 clones, of which around nine tenths are seen a single time; approximately 5.2% belongs to the top ten. The sequencing sample was made of PBMCs or T cells enriched from blood (not recorded which). The receptors were gathered from a man aged 55 to 70 who had recovered from COVID-19.

This sequence joins TRBV29-1 and TRBJ2-3; D gene uncertain. Looked up from germline, CDR1 is SQVTM and CDR2 is ANQGSEA. This CDR3 has 12 amino acids. With 3 bases removed from V and 4 bases from J, the gap between germline ends came to 8 bases. As DNA, the CDR3 is TGCAGCGTTGAGGTCAGCGCAGATACGCAGTATTTT. Residues: CSVEVSADTQYF.

The chain employs TRBV5-1 and TRBJ2-1; D possibly corresponds to TRBD2 (6 bases). The CDR3 extends over 15 amino acids. Trimming cost V 1 base and J 4 bases, with 12 bases left between them. Looked up from germline, CDR1 is SGHRS and CDR2 is YFSETQ. The CDR3 region is CASSLLGSGYNEQFF. The CDR3 coding sequence is TGCGCCAGCAGCTTGCTGGGTAGCGGATACAATGAGCAGTTCTTC.

CDR3 residues: CASRPTRTGSPYF. CDR3 nucleotide sequence: TGTGCCAGCAGACCTACCCGGACAGGTTCTCCTTACTTC. This sequence joins TRBV28 and TRBJ2-7; 7 bases map to TRBD1. Germline CDR1 reads MDHEN; CDR2 reads SYDVKM. After removal of 6 bases from V and 13 bases from J, the junction contained 15 bases not matched to a gene. The CDR3 contains 13 residues.

This rearrangement joins TRBV19 to TRBJ2-7; TRBD2 agrees at 8 bases. This CDR3 has 16 amino acids. V shed 5 bases and J 0 bases; nucleotides not matched to a gene: 9. Looked up from germline, CDR1 is LNHDA and CDR2 is SQIVND (reference sequence). The CDR3 nucleotides read TGTGCCAGTAGTCCCCTTGGCGGGAGGCTCTCCTACGAGCAGTACTTC. Residues: CASSPLGGRLSYEQYF.

The J gene is TRBJ2-7, the V gene TRBV27; perhaps TRBD2 as D (6 bases). The CDR3 contains 16 residues. CDR1 and CDR2 from the germline V gene are MNHEY and SMNVEV (reference sequence). The ends were cut back, 5 bases at V and 2 bases at J, with 19 bases in the middle. CDR3: CASSPGGGTGTYEQYF. The CDR3 bases are TGTGCCAGCAGTCCCGGAGGAGGGACTGGGACCTACGAGCAGTACTTC.

The chain is built from TRBV7-2 and TRBJ1-5, with TRBD1 matching over 7 bases. The CDR3 has 15 residues. The ends lost 5 bases at V and 11 bases at J; junction bases unmatched: 15. Germline CDR1 is SGHTA and CDR2 is FQGNSA. The CDR3 sequence is CASSPEPGGGLSQHF. The CDR3 DNA reads as TGTGCCAGCAGCCCTGAACCAGGGGGAGGTTTATCCCAGCATTTT.

This clone was detected only a few times. The chain is built from TRBV30 and TRBJ2-3; TRBD1 matches 8 bases. The J segment lost 3 bases and the V segment lost 3 bases, leaving 8 bases of the junction unmatched. Germline-derived CDR1 and CDR2 are GTSNPN and SVGIG (reference sequence). This CDR3 spans 15 amino acids. CDR3 amino acids: CAWRSGTGETDTQYF. CDR3 in DNA: TGTGCCTGGAGGTCCGGGACAGGCGAAACAGATACGCAGTATTTT. Full variable domain (rest looked up from reference TRBV30 and TRBJ2-3): SQTIHQWPATLVQPVGSPLSLECTVEGTSNPNLYWYRQAAGRGLQLLFYSVGIGQISSEVPQNLSASRPQDRQFILSSKKLLLSDSGFYLCAWRSGTGETDTQYFGPGTRLTVL.

This rearrangement joins TRBV6-5 to TRBJ1-6; 8 bases map to TRBD1. This CDR3 comprises 15 residues. J gave up 13 bases and V 6 bases, and 14 bases lay outside the gene matches. CDR1 is MNHEY and CDR2 is SVGAGI in the germline V gene. DNA of the CDR3: TGTGCCAGCAGATCCGTGGACAGGGCGTCCGATCCCCTCCACTTT. As protein: CASRSVDRASDPLHF.

CDR3 nucleotide sequence: TGTGCCAGCAGTTATGGGGACAGGGGTGGCACTGAAGCTTTCTTT. Encoded protein: CASSYGDRGGTEAFF. This sequence joins TRBV6-2 or TRBV6-3 and TRBJ1-1; 10 bases agree with TRBD1. V was pared by 3 bases and J by 4 bases, with 5 bases of the junction left unmatched. Germline CDR1 and CDR2: MNHEY and SVGEGT. The CDR3 length is 15 residues.

This chain connects TRBV5-1 to TRBJ2-5; D unresolved. The V gene lost 0 bases and the J gene lost 2 bases, with 8 bases spanning the gap. Germline CDR1 SGHRS, CDR2 YFSETQ. This CDR3 is 14 amino acids long. The CDR3 DNA is TGCGCCAGCAGCTTGGGTGTCACACAAGAGACCCAGTACTTC. It specifies CASSLGVTQETQYF.

The chain uses TRBV2 and TRBJ2-3; possibly TRBD1 for D (6 bases). Germline CDR1 is SNHLY and CDR2 is FYNNEI. This CDR3 comprises 15 residues. V lost 7 bases to trimming and J lost 0 bases, with 14 bases between them. The CDR3 sequence is CASTKRTASTDTQYF. CDR3 nucleotide sequence: TGTGCCAGCACTAAACGGACAGCTAGCACAGATACGCAGTATTTT.

V usage is TRBV4-3 and J usage is TRBJ2-1, with D maybe TRBD2 (6 bases). Germline-derived CDR1 and CDR2 are LGHNA and YSLEER. V lost 4 bases to trimming and J lost 0 bases, with 10 bases between them. This CDR3 contains 15 residues. The CDR3 protein is CASSLSGLSYNEQFF. The CDR3 coding sequence is TGCGCCAGCAGCCTAAGCGGGCTCTCCTACAATGAGCAGTTCTTC.

This chain joins TRBV19 and TRBJ2-1; TRBD1 aligns across 7 bases. The trim removed 5 bases at V and 7 bases at J, leaving 8 bases unmatched. Germline V lookup: CDR1 LNHDA, CDR2 SQIVND (reference sequence). The CDR3 consists of 14 residues. The CDR3: CASSPDRVGNEQFF. The CDR3 DNA reads as TGTGCCAGTAGTCCCGACAGGGTAGGGAATGAGCAGTTCTTC.

The rearrangement uses TRBV6-6 and TRBJ2-7; 8 bases match TRBD1. CDR3 size: 14 residues. In germline, CDR1 is MNHNY, CDR2 SVGAGI (reference sequence). J gave up 6 bases and V 2 bases, and 6 bases lay outside the gene matches. The CDR3 region is CASSYGQGLGEQYF. DNA for the CDR3: TGTGCCAGCAGTTACGGACAGGGTTTAGGCGAGCAGTACTTC.

This sequence joins TRBV19 and TRBJ1-2, with 10 bases matching TRBD1. From germline, CDR1 is LNHDA and CDR2 SQIVND (reference sequence). Losses at the gene ends were 7 bases for V and 7 bases for J; bases not matched to a gene: 9. The CDR3 covers 14 residues. CDR3 DNA: TGTGCCAGTACCGGCACGGGACAGGGGCTTGGCTACACCTTC. It encodes CASTGTGQGLGYTF.

The rearrangement links TRBV12-2 to TRBJ1-4; the table's D call TRBD1 went unverified against the DNA. TRBV12-2 is labeled a pseudogene. The CDR3 loop spans 17 amino acids. The CDR3 loop reads CASRLASNRANNEKLFF. In DNA form, the CDR3 reads TGTGCAAGTCGCTTAGCCTCTAACAGGGCGAATAATGAAAAACTGTTTTTT.

The chain combines TRBV5-1 with TRBJ2-1, with 9 bases fitting TRBD2. V lost 0 bases and J lost 6; bases outside the gene matches: 10. This CDR3 region has 17 residues. Germline assignment: CDR1 SGHRS and CDR2 YFSETQ. The CDR3 loop is CASSLVSSSGAPNEQFF. In nucleotides, the CDR3 is TGCGCCAGCAGCTTGGTATCGTCTAGCGGGGCCCCCAATGAGCAGTTCTTC.

This chain joins TRBV6-6 and TRBJ1-2; D call uncertain. Trimming pared 2 bases from V and 3 bases from J, leaving 7 bases between. The CDR3 is 13 residues long. CDR1 and CDR2 (germline): MNHNY, SVGAGI (reference sequence). The CDR3 DNA sequence: TGTGCCAGCAGTTACGGTACAGACTATGGCTACACCTTC. It yields the protein CASSYGTDYGYTF.

The chain has TRBV5-1 and TRBJ1-2, with TRBD1 matching over 12 bases. Germline lookup yields CDR1 SGHRS and CDR2 YFSETQ. This CDR3 region has 15 residues. V gave up 0 bases and J gave up 8 bases; unmatched junction bases: 5. CDR3 loop: CASSLGDRGQDGYTF. The CDR3 DNA reads as TGCGCCAGCAGCTTGGGGGACAGGGGGCAGGACGGCTACACCTTC. Using reference TRBV5-1 and TRBJ1-2 for the parts outside the CDR3, the full variable domain is KAGVTQTPRYLIKTRGQQVTLSCSPISGHRSVSWYQQTPGQGLQFLFEYFSETQRNKGNFPGRFSGRQFSNSRSEMNVSTLELGDSALYLCASSLGDRGQDGYTFGSGTRLTVV.

The chain couples TRBV18 to TRBJ1-5; no clear D. The CDR3 length is 12 residues. Germline V lookup: CDR1 KGHSH, CDR2 LQKENI. The V gene lost 3 bases and the J gene lost 5 bases, with 5 bases spanning the gap. CDR3 DNA sequence: TGTGCCAGCTCACCCCAGGATCAGCCCCAGCATTTT. The encoded protein is CASSPQDQPQHF.